This T cell receptor beta chain was sequenced for a study of T cells in Graves' hyperthyroidism and ophthalmopathy. Study-wide background: Prior to any treatment, at the point of initial diagnosis, peripheral blood was collected.

The CDR3 has 13 amino acids. The ends were cut back, 6 bases at V and 2 bases at J, with 11 bases in the middle. Germline lookup yields CDR1 SNHLY and CDR2 FYNNEI. This clonotype appeared many times. The CDR3 regions of TCR beta were amplified from RNA transcripts. In the first-round RT-PCR of the TCR CDR3, the HTBI primer set was used. One entry per CDR3 protein results from TCRdb running MiXCR on the multiplex PCR reads. The table includes about 280,000 distinct CDR3 sequences, under 30% detected once. The clonotype was recovered from a man aged 35-49 years with Graves' hyperthyroidism that later progressed to Graves' ophthalmopathy. Sequencing was carried out using blood. The chain recombines TRBV2 with TRBJ2-7; no reliable D call. The CDR3 region is CASRTPRTYEQYF. CDR3 bases: TGTGCCAGCAGAACCCCTAGGACCTACGAGCAGTACTTC.